This TCR beta chain was sequenced in a study of blood T cell repertoires in COVID-19. CDR3 length equals 12 residues. V lost 3 bases, J lost 4 bases, and 8 bases lay in between. Germline V gene lookup returns CDR1 DFQATT and CDR2 SNEGSKA (reference sequence). Authors' methods: Amplification from reference gene primers served as the basis for estimated nucleated cell counts. TCRdb's table, derived via immunoSEQ multiplex PCR, lists solely in-frame clones and lacks some. That table supplies the V and J calls and clone size; D and trimming were determined from the DNA. Of more than 95,000 clones listed, 90% are singletons.

The source material was peripheral blood. The rearrangement links TRBV20-1 to TRBJ2-3; D uncertain. The receptor was isolated from a man aged 55 to 69 with acute or convalescent COVID-19. CDR3 DNA: TGCAGTGCTAGTAAATCGGCAGATACGCAGTATTTT. It translates to CSASKSADTQYF.